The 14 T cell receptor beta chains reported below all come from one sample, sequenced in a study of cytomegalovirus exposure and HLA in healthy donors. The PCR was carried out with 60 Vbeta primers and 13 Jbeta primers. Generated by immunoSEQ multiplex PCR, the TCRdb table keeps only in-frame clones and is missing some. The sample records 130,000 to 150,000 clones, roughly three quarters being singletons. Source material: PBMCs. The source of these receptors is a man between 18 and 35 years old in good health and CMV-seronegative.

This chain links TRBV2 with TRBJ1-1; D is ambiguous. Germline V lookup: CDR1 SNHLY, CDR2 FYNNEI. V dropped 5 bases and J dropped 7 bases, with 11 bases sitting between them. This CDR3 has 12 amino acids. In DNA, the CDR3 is TGTGCCAGCAGTCCGCAGCGTGATGAAGCTTTCTTT. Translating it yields CASSPQRDEAFF.

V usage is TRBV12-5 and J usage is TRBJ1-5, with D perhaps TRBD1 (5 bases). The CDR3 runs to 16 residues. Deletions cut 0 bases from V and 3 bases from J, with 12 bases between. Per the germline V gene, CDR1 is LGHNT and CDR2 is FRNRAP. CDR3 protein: CASGLVLGGDNQPQHF. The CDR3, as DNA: TGTGCTAGTGGTTTGGTACTGGGAGGGGACAATCAGCCCCAGCATTTT.

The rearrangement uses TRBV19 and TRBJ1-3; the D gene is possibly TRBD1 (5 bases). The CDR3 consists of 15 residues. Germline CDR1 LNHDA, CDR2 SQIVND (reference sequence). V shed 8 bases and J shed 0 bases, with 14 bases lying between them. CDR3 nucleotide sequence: TGTGCCAGTGCTCGGGACTTTAGCTCTGGAAACACCATATATTTT. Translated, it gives CASARDFSSGNTIYF.

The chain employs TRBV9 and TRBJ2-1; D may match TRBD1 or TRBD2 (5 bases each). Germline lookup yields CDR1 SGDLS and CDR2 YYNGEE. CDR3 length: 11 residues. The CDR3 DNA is TGTGCGAGCGGTAGGGGCAATGAGCAGTTCTTC. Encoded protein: CASGRGNEQFF. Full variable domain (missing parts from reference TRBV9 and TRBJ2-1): DSGVTQTPKHLITATGQRVTLRCSPRSGDLSVYWYQQSLDQGLQFLIQYYNGEERAKGNILERFSAQQFPDLHSELNLSSLELGDSALYFCASGRGNEQFFGPGTRLTVL.

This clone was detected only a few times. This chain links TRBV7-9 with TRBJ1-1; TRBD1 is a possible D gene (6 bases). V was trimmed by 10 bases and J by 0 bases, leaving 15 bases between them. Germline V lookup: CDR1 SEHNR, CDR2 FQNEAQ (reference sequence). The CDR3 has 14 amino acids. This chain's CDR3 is CATEIHRVNTEAFF. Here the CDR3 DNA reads TGTGCCACCGAAATACACAGGGTGAACACTGAAGCTTTCTTT. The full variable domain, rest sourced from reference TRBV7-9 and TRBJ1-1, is DTGVSQNPRHKITKRGQNVTFRCDPISEHNRLYWYRQTLGQGPEFLTYFQNEAQLEKSRLLSDRFSAERPKGSFSTLEIQRTEQGDSAMYLCATEIHRVNTEAFFGQGTRLTVV.

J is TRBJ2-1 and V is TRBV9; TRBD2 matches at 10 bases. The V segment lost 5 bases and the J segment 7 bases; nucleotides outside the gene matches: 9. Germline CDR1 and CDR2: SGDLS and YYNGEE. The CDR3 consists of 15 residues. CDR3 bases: TGTGCCAGCAGTCGGAGCGGGGGGGTGGGGAATGAGCAGTTCTTC. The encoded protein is CASSRSGGVGNEQFF.

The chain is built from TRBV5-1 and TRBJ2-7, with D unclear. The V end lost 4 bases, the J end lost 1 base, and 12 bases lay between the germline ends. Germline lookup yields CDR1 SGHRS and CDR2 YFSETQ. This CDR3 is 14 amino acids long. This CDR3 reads CASSQTTGSYEQYF. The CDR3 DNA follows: TGCGCCAGCAGCCAAACCACGGGTTCCTACGAGCAGTACTTC.

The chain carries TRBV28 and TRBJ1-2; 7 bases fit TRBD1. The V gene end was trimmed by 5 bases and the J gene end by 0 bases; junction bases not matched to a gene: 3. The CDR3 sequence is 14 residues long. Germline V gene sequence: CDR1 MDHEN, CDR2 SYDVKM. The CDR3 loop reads CASSHRGTNYGYTF. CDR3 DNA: TGTGCCAGCAGTCACAGGGGCACTAACTATGGCTACACCTTC.

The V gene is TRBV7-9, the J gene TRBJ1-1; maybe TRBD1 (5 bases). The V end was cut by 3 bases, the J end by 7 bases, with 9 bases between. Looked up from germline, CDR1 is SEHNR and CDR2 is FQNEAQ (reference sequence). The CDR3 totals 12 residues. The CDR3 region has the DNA TGTGCCAGCAGCTTCTCCGGGGGTGAAGCTTTCTTT. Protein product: CASSFSGGEAFF.

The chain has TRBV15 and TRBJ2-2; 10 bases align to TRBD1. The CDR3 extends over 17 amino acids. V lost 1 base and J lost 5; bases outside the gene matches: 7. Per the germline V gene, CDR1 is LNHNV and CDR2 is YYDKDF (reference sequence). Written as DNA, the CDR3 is TGTGCCACCAGCAGAGCCGACGGACAGGGGGGTACCGGGGAGCTGTTTTTT. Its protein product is CATSRADGQGGTGELFF.

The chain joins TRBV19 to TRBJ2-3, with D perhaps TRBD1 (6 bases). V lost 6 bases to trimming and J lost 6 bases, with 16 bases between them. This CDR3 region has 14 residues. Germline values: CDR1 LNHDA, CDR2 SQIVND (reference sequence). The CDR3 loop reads CASSPQNRADTQYF. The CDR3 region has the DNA TGTGCCAGTAGCCCTCAAAACAGGGCGGATACGCAGTATTTT.

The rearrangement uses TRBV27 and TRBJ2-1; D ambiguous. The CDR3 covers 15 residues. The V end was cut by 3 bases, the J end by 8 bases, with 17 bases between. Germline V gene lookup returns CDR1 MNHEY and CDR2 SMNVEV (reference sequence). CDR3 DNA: TGTGCCAGCAGTTTTCGTACGTCGGGTGTCGATGAGCAGTTCTTC. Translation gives CASSFRTSGVDEQFF.

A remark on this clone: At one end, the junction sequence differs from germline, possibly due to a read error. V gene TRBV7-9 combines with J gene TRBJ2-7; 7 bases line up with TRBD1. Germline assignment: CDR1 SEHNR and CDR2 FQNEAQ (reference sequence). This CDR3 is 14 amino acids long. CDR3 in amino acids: CSSSSGTETYEQYF. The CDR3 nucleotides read TGTTCCAGCAGCTCTGGGACAGAAACCTACGAGCAGTACTTC. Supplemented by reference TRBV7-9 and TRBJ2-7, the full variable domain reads DTGVSQNPRHKITKRGQNVTFRCDPISEHNRLYWYRQTLGQGPEFLTYFQNEAQLEKSRLLSDRFSAERPKGSFSTLEIQRTEQGDSAMYLCSSSSGTETYEQYFGPGTRLTVT.

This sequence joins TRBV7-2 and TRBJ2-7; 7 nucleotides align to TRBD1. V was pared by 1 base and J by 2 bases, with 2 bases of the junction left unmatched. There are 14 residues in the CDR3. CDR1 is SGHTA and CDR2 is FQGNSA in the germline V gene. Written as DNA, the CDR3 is TGTGCCAGCAGCTTAGGGACAGGAGCCTACGAGCAGTACTTC. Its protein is CASSLGTGAYEQYF.